This T cell receptor beta chain was sequenced during a study of cytomegalovirus exposure and HLA in healthy donors. Study findings and constraints: Specific recognition of CMV antigens was confirmed in vitro for a few chains (all CMV-associated). Clusters of TCRs from the first cohort tended to co-occur in the approximately 120 validation repertoires (as a later analysis found).

To note about this clone: Its antigen is unidentified.

The donors were members of the validation cohort comprising about 130 subjects, separate from the roughly 640-subject first cohort. The CDR3 has 15 residues. V was shortened by 6 bases and J by 6 bases, with 18 bases between the two germline ends. Germline CDR1 is KGHSH and CDR2 is LQKENI. TCRdb keeps only in-frame clones here, not all; method: immunoSEQ multiplex PCR. Among roughly 150,000 clones listed, about 86% were seen once. The receptor was isolated from a woman between 18 and 29 years old in good health and CMV-seronegative. V usage is TRBV18 and J usage is TRBJ1-5; perhaps TRBD1 as D (5 bases). Source material: PBMCs. This CDR3 reads CASSQQRGSGQPQHF. The CDR3 coding sequence is TGTGCCAGCTCCCAACAGCGGGGGAGCGGTCAGCCCCAGCATTTT.